There are a few counts of the clone carrying this T cell receptor beta chain. Its target is unknown. The entry originates in a study of T-cell memory formation after mild COVID-19. Study-wide background: Across donors, TCR clusters were largely donor specific. The study, taken as a whole, reports: Cross-reactive memory apparently joined, as some responding clones appeared in pre-infection memory. CD4+ contracting clones lay mainly in CM and EM, CD8+ ones in EMRA.

UMIs and sample barcodes were carried by the TCR alpha and TCR beta cDNA libraries that 5'RACE produced using constant-segment primers. TCRdb analysed the 5' RACE reads with MiXCR anew, one entry per CDR3 protein. The table shows fewer than 350,000 distinct CDR3 sequences, with roughly an eighth occurring only once. The germline V gene has CDR1 SGHTA and CDR2 FQGTGA. With 3 bases removed from V and 0 bases from J, the gap between germline ends came to 9 bases. The CDR3 totals 14 residues. This clonotype was obtained from a man younger than 35 who had mild COVID-19 (a few samples of this study predate the infection). Cell type and time point are not known. The specimen sequenced was PBMCs or a T cell subset sorted from them (not recorded which). This sequence joins TRBV7-3 and TRBJ2-7; D remains unclear. In DNA, the CDR3 is TGTGCCAGCAGCTTGTGGGGATCCTCCTACGAGCAGTACTTC. Protein: CASSLWGSSYEQYF.